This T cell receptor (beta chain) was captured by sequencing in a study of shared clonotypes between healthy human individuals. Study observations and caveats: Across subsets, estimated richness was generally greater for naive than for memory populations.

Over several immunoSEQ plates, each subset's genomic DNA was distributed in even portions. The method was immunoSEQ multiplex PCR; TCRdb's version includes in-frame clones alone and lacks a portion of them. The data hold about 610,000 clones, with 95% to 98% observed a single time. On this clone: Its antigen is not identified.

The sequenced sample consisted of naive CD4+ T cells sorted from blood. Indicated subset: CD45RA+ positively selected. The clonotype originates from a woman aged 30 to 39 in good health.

The CDR3 DNA is TGTGCCAGCTCCCGAGCGGGAACGACCTACAATGAGCAGTTCTTC. Translation: CASSRAGTTYNEQFF. This rearrangement joins TRBV18 to TRBJ2-1; 7 bases are shared with TRBD2. The CDR3 length is 15 residues. V trimming: 6 bases; J trimming: 2 bases; junction bases outside the gene matches: 7. Looked up from germline, CDR1 is KGHSH and CDR2 is LQKENI. Combining the CDR3 with reference TRBV18 and TRBJ2-1 gives the whole variable domain NAGVMQNPRHLVRRRGQEARLRCSPMKGHSHVYWYRQLPEEGLKFMVYLQKENIIDESGMPKERFSAEFPKEGPSILRIQQVVRGDSAAYFCASSRAGTTYNEQFFGPGTRLTVL.